This T cell receptor beta chain was observed in a study of T cells in Graves' hyperthyroidism and ophthalmopathy. Study-level information: Peripheral blood draws took place at initial diagnosis, ahead of any treatment.

RNA transcripts served as the template for amplifying TCR beta CDR3 regions. The HTBI primer set was used in a first-round RT-PCR of the TCR CDR3. TCRdb fed the multiplex PCR reads into MiXCR, producing one record per CDR3 protein. The sample consists of 500,000 to 550,000 distinct CDR3 sequences, around 21% of them appearing once. Trimming left V 4 bases short and J 0 bases short, with 9 bases between. The CDR3 is 13 amino acids. The germline V gene encodes CDR1 SQVTM and CDR2 ANQGSEA. The TCR sequence derives from a man in his late teens or twenties with Graves' hyperthyroidism. The specimen was blood. The rearrangement uses TRBV29-1 and TRBJ1-1; D gene ambiguous. The CDR3 loop is CSVAGIMNTEAFF. The CDR3, as DNA: TGCAGCGTTGCGGGTATCATGAACACTGAAGCTTTCTTT.